The 29 T cell receptor beta chains reported below all come from one sample, sequenced in a study of blood T cells in healthy people across ages. A second about 7 to 12 cycle PCR used barcoded and J-beta primers. TCRdb reprocessed the 5' RACE reads with MiXCR, giving one entry per CDR3 protein. The sample has 800,000 or so distinct CDR3 sequences, roughly 25% seen once; the top ten hold approximately 3.7%. This sample also appeared in a second study, on T cells of mothers and their children.

Sequencing input: blood. Every receptor here comes from a boy younger than 18 in good health.

As concerns this clonotype: A junction boundary mismatches the germline segment, possibly from a read error. This chain connects TRBV24-1 to TRBJ2-3; 9 bases map to TRBD2. This CDR3 has 16 amino acids. Germline V CDR1 and CDR2: KGHDR, SFDVKD. This chain's CDR3 is CAASDLKGLAPDTQYF. The CDR3, as DNA: TGTGCCGCCAGTGATTTGAAGGGACTAGCTCCAGATACGCAGTATTTT.

This sequence joins TRBV7-9 and TRBJ2-5; 11 bases line up with TRBD1. The CDR3 sequence is 15 residues long. CDR1 SEHNR and CDR2 FQNEAQ come from the germline V gene (reference sequence). The junction had 9 bases not matched to a gene; V was cut back by 6 bases and J by 6 bases. The CDR3, as DNA: TGTGCCAGCAGTCCTGGACAGGGGGCGTTCAAGACCCAGTACTTC. Residues: CASSPGQGAFKTQYF.

The CDR3 nucleotides are TGTGCCAGCAGCGGACCGGGACAGGGGTGGCAGGGACCTGAAGCTTTCTTT. Translating it yields CASSGPGQGWQGPEAFF. This chain connects TRBV21-1 to TRBJ1-1; TRBD1 was called by the table and not checked on the DNA. TRBV21-1 is given as a pseudogene. This CDR3 is 17 amino acids long.

In its sample, this clonotype was seen a few times. The CDR3 region is CSARPGTGNYNEQFF. CDR3 DNA: TGCAGTGCCAGACCCGGGACAGGGAACTACAATGAGCAGTTCTTC. V usage is TRBV20-1 and J usage is TRBJ2-5; TRBD1 aligns across 9 bases. The J call may be in error: the DNA end matches TRBJ2-1 better. The germline V gene encodes CDR1 DFQATT and CDR2 SNEGSKA (reference sequence). The CDR3 has 15 amino acids.

In its sample, this clonotype was seen a few times. The chain links TRBV7-9 to TRBJ2-5, with D possibly being TRBD1 (5 bases). The DNA matches TRBJ2-7 better at its end, which makes the J call doubtful. The CDR3 runs to 14 residues. CDR1 SEHNR and CDR2 FQNEAQ come from the germline V gene (reference sequence). As DNA, the CDR3 is TGTGCCAGCAGGAATCATCCAGGGATCTACGAGCAGTACTTC. Its protein is CASRNHPGIYEQYF.

The CDR3 nucleotides read TGTGCCAGCAGTTCCGGACAGGGTGGGTTCGGCGAGCAGTACTTC. Its translation: CASSSGQGGFGEQYF. V usage is TRBV6-5 and J usage is TRBJ2-7; 8 bases are a match to TRBD1. The J segment lost 6 bases and the V segment lost 4 bases, leaving 11 bases of the junction unmatched. The CDR3 spans 15 residues. In germline, CDR1 is MNHEY, CDR2 SVGAGI.

The table lists this clonotype with a few counts. The chain joins TRBV7-9 to TRBJ2-7; tentative D call: TRBD1 (6 bases). V lost 5 bases and J lost 6, with 8 bases in between. CDR1 SEHNR and CDR2 FQNEAQ come from the germline V gene (reference sequence). The CDR3 spans 11 residues. CDR3 sequence: CASSRQVEQYF. The CDR3 DNA follows: TGTGCCAGCAGCCGACAGGTCGAGCAGTACTTC. Full variable domain (rest looked up from reference TRBV7-9 and TRBJ2-7): DTGVSQNPRHKITKRGQNVTFRCDPISEHNRLYWYRQTLGQGPEFLTYFQNEAQLEKSRLLSDRFSAERPKGSFSTLEIQRTEQGDSAMYLCASSRQVEQYFGPGTRLTVT.

V usage is TRBV6-5 and J usage is TRBJ2-5, with TRBD2 matching 12 bases. V was pared by 6 bases and J by 5 bases, with 4 bases of the junction left unmatched. The CDR3 consists of 14 residues. Germline V CDR1 and CDR2: MNHEY, SVGAGI. DNA for the CDR3: TGTGCCAGCAGGCGACTAGCGGGAGTGGAGACCCAGTACTTC. Its protein product is CASRRLAGVETQYF.

This chain connects TRBV5-4 to TRBJ1-2; a weak D match, TRBD1 (6 bases). The CDR3 covers 15 residues. The V and J ends lost 4 bases and 0 bases respectively, with 13 bases between them. CDR1 and CDR2 (germline): SGHNT, YYREEE (reference sequence). The CDR3 DNA follows: TGTGCCAGCAGCCCACGGGGGGCCCCTAACTATGGCTACACCTTC. Residues: CASSPRGAPNYGYTF.

As for this clonotype: At one end, the junction sequence differs from germline, possibly due to a read error. J is TRBJ1-1 and V is TRBV4-1; the D is unclear. Looked up from germline, CDR1 is MGHRA and CDR2 is YSYEKL. The CDR3 has 13 residues. Here the CDR3 reads CASNQVSTAEAFF. The CDR3 DNA reads TGCGCCAGCAACCAAGTAAGTACGGCTGAAGCTTTCTTT.

The table lists this clonotype with a few counts. V and J are TRBV29-1 and TRBJ1-2; a possible D gene is TRBD1 (6 bases). The V end lost 5 bases, the J end lost 4 bases, and 11 bases lay between the germline ends. Looked up from germline, CDR1 is SQVTM and CDR2 is ANQGSEA. The CDR3 is made up of 12 amino acids. The chain's CDR3 is CSVSRGAYGYTF. The CDR3 DNA sequence: TGCAGCGTTTCCAGGGGAGCCTATGGCTACACCTTC.

This chain connects TRBV29-1 to TRBJ2-7, with D perhaps TRBD1 (5 bases). The CDR3 length is 13 residues. The V gene's germline CDR1 is SQVTM and CDR2 ANQGSEA. Trimming removed 2 bases from V and 11 bases from J, with 19 bases in between. The CDR3 sequence: CSVEQGRGSPEYF. CDR3 nucleotides: TGCAGCGTTGAACAGGGAAGGGGATCTCCTGAGTACTTC.

This clonotype was counted at least ten times. V gene TRBV19 combines with J gene TRBJ1-1, with D possibly matching TRBD1 (5 bases). Germline CDR1 and CDR2: LNHDA and SQIVND (reference sequence). Trimming cost V 3 bases and J 11 bases, with 10 bases left between them. CDR3 size: 11 residues. Here the CDR3 reads CASSMGDPAFF. The DNA for the CDR3 is TGTGCCAGTAGTATGGGGGACCCCGCTTTCTTT.

This clonotype was seen only a few times. The rearrangement links TRBV20-1 to TRBJ1-2, with unresolved D. V lost 3 bases and J lost 8, with 10 bases in between. CDR3 size: 11 residues. Germline CDR1 and CDR2: DFQATT and SNEGSKA (reference sequence). The CDR3 loop reads CSASPGRGYTF. The DNA for the CDR3 is TGCAGTGCTAGTCCAGGTCGGGGCTACACCTTC.

The genes are TRBV11-2 and TRBJ2-7; 12 nucleotides line up with TRBD2. The germline V gene has CDR1 SGHAT and CDR2 FQNNGV. The CDR3 sequence is 18 residues long. After removal of 1 base from V and 5 bases from J, the junction contained 12 bases not matched to a gene. CDR3 region: CASSLVASGRAGTNEQYF. CDR3 DNA sequence: TGTGCCAGCAGCTTAGTCGCTAGCGGGAGGGCCGGGACTAACGAGCAGTACTTC.

The sample holds a few counts of this clonotype. The chain joins TRBV20-1 to TRBJ2-1; D might be TRBD2 (6 bases). The CDR3 covers 14 residues. The V gene's germline CDR1 is DFQATT and CDR2 SNEGSKA (reference sequence). V dropped 3 bases and J dropped 0 bases, with 9 bases sitting between them. The DNA for the CDR3 is TGCAGTGCTAGCCGGGAGAGCTCCTACAATGAGCAGTTCTTC. Residues: CSASRESSYNEQFF.

The sample holds a few counts of this clonotype. The V call is TRBV20-1, the J call TRBJ1-5; tentative D call: TRBD1 (5 bases). Germline lookup yields CDR1 DFQATT and CDR2 SNEGSKA (reference sequence). The ends were cut back, 3 bases at V and 2 bases at J, with 14 bases in the middle. CDR3 size: 15 residues. The CDR3 DNA reads TGCAGTGCTAGGGGGCAGGGTATTGGCAATCAGCCCCAGCATTTT. As protein: CSARGQGIGNQPQHF.

This clonotype was seen repeatedly, ten times or more. V and J are TRBV12-3 or TRBV12-4 and TRBJ2-1; possibly TRBD1 or TRBD2 for D (5 bases each). The CDR3 has 14 residues. The germline V and J ends were trimmed by 2 bases and 7 bases, with 12 bases remaining between them. CDR3 sequence (DNA): TGTGCCAGCAGTTTATCGGGGCCTGGGAATGAGCAGTTCTTC. Protein product: CASSLSGPGNEQFF.

This chain connects TRBV12-3 or TRBV12-4 to TRBJ1-1, with D possibly TRBD1 on 5 matching bases. The CDR3 spans 17 residues. The V and J ends lost 3 bases and 4 bases respectively, with 21 bases between them. CDR3 sequence: CASSFQSGTLRGTEAFF. The CDR3 region has the DNA TGTGCCAGCAGTTTTCAATCCGGGACTCTTCGGGGCACTGAAGCTTTCTTT.

This clonotype was counted a few times. The chain has TRBV5-1 and TRBJ2-7, with D possibly TRBD2 on 6 matching bases. With 4 bases removed from V and 5 bases from J, the gap between germline ends came to 16 bases. Germline V gene data show CDR1 as SGHRS and CDR2 as YFSETQ. This CDR3 region has 14 residues. In nucleotides, the CDR3 is TGCGCCAGCAGCCCGGGCGGGGCGGGGAACGAGCAGTACTTC. It codes for CASSPGGAGNEQYF.

The rearrangement links TRBV6-5 to TRBJ1-1; 9 bases align to TRBD1. The CDR3 runs to 17 residues. The germline V gene has CDR1 MNHEY and CDR2 SVGAGI. V was clipped by 4 bases and J by 0 bases; unmatched bases: 9. The CDR3 sequence: CASSLTGGSNLNTEAFF. CDR3 DNA: TGTGCCAGCAGTTTAACAGGGGGCAGTAACTTGAACACTGAAGCTTTCTTT.

In this sample, this clonotype turned up a few times. This chain joins TRBV29-1 and TRBJ2-5; 12 bases are shared with TRBD2. The end of the DNA aligns better with TRBJ2-1, so the J call may be wrong. From germline, CDR1 is SQVTM and CDR2 ANQGSEA. The CDR3 covers 17 residues. CDR3: CSVERTETSGSGDEQFF. CDR3 bases: TGCAGCGTTGAAAGAACAGAGACTAGCGGGAGTGGCGATGAGCAGTTCTTC.

The sample holds a few counts of this clonotype. The chain is built from TRBV10-2 and TRBJ2-3; the match to TRBD2 covers 9 bases. V lost 6 bases and J lost 2; bases outside the gene matches: 15. This CDR3 is 18 amino acids long. Germline V gene data show CDR1 as WSHSY and CDR2 as SAAADI. In nucleotides, the CDR3 is TGCGCCAGCAGACCCTGGGGTAGCGGGGGAGAAAACACAGATACGCAGTATTTT. It codes for CASRPWGSGGENTDTQYF.

With respect to this clonotype: The junction shows a germline mismatch at one end, possibly a read error. The genes are TRBV9 and TRBJ2-7; perhaps TRBD2 as D (5 bases). The CDR3 is made up of 15 amino acids. The germline gives CDR1 SGDLS, CDR2 YYNGEE. This CDR3 reads CACSVASGSSYVQYF. The DNA for the CDR3 is TGTGCCTGCAGCGTAGCAAGCGGAAGCTCCTACGTGCAGTACTTC.

The chain recombines TRBV21-1 with TRBJ1-2. TRBV21-1 corresponds to a pseudogene. The CDR3 is made up of 17 amino acids. The CDR3 sequence is CASSKRPRRTFNYGYTF. The CDR3 nucleotides read TGTGCCAGCAGCAAAAGGCCTCGGAGAACCTTTAACTATGGCTACACCTTC.

The V gene is TRBV28, the J gene TRBJ1-2; D is perhaps TRBD1 (6 bases). The germline V and J ends were trimmed by 3 bases and 4 bases, with 18 bases remaining between them. The CDR3 loop spans 16 amino acids. The germline V gene has CDR1 MDHEN and CDR2 SYDVKM. As DNA, the CDR3 is TGTGCCAGCAGTTTCAATCGACAGGATCCTTTCTATGGCTACACCTTC. It codes for CASSFNRQDPFYGYTF.

This clonotype came up a few times. The chain employs TRBV10-2 and TRBJ2-3, with D tentatively TRBD2 (6 bases). Germline values: CDR1 WSHSY, CDR2 SAAADI. The germline V and J ends were trimmed by 3 bases and 3 bases, with 19 bases remaining between them. The CDR3 extends over 17 amino acids. The CDR3 sequence: CASSEVGGPKKTDTQYF. CDR3 DNA: TGCGCCAGCAGTGAAGTAGGAGGGCCTAAGAAAACAGATACGCAGTATTTT.

Here the CDR3 reads CAISESGAEEKLFF. The CDR3 DNA reads TGTGCCATCAGTGAGTCTGGGGCCGAGGAAAAACTGTTTTTT. V usage is TRBV10-3 and J usage is TRBJ1-4; perhaps TRBD1 as D (5 bases). V lost 0 bases to trimming and J lost 8 bases, with 10 bases between them. The CDR3 is 14 residues long. Per germline, CDR1 ENHRY and CDR2 SYGVKD.

As regards this clonotype: A far larger clone is off by one base, so a read error is likely. V and J are TRBV6-2 or TRBV6-3 and TRBJ2-1; no firm D call. V dropped 8 bases and J dropped 0 bases, with 8 bases sitting between them. The CDR3 totals 13 residues. Germline CDR1 MNHEY, CDR2 SVGEGT. CDR3 loop: CASCPSSYNEQFF. The CDR3 DNA sequence: TGTGCCAGCTGCCCGAGCTCCTACAATGAGCAGTTCTTC.